These 11 T cell receptor beta chains share one sample of origin, sequenced in a study of siplizumab effects on memory and regulatory T cells. Sequenced by immunoSEQ multiplex PCR; TCRdb stores in-frame clones only, minus some. The sample yields 100,000 or so clones, roughly 93% seen once. Source material: non-Treg CD4+ T cells sorted from blood. All receptors come from a human donor in good health.

The CDR3 here is CASRVPGQGIQPQHF. For the CDR3, the DNA is TGTGCCAGTAGGGTACCGGGACAGGGAATTCAGCCCCAGCATTTT. The chain recombines TRBV19 with TRBJ1-5; TRBD1 aligns across 9 bases. Germline V lookup: CDR1 LNHDA, CDR2 SQIVND (reference sequence). This CDR3 is built from 15 residues. With 6 bases clipped from V and 6 bases from J, the junction kept 9 bases outside the gene matches.

The gene calls are TRBV19 and TRBJ1-2; tentatively, D is TRBD1 (5 bases). The V gene lost 7 bases and the J gene lost 1 base, with 13 bases spanning the gap. The germline gives CDR1 LNHDA, CDR2 SQIVND (reference sequence). The CDR3 sequence is 14 residues long. CDR3 bases: TGTGCCAGTACCCGCGATGACAGTAACTATGGCTACACCTTC. Translating gives CASTRDDSNYGYTF. Combining the CDR3 with reference TRBV19 and TRBJ1-2 gives the whole variable domain DGGITQSPKYLFRKEGQNVTLSCEQNLNHDAMYWYRQDPGQGLRLIYYSQIVNDFQKGDIAEGYSVSREKKESFPLTVTSAQKNPTAFYLCASTRDDSNYGYTFGSGTRLTVV.

The chain is built from TRBV7-8 and TRBJ1-4, with D possibly TRBD1 on 5 matching bases. Germline V gives CDR1 SGHVS, CDR2 FQNEAQ. This CDR3 comprises 18 residues. V lost 5 bases, J lost 2 bases, and 21 bases lay in between. This chain's CDR3 is CASSRQTLSGTTNEKLFF. CDR3 nucleotides: TGTGCCAGCAGCCGCCAAACTCTCAGCGGGACCACTAATGAAAAACTGTTTTTT.

The rearrangement joins TRBV5-1 to TRBJ2-3, with D perhaps TRBD2 (6 bases). Germline values: CDR1 SGHRS, CDR2 YFSETQ. The CDR3 totals 14 residues. V was cut by 7 bases and J by 0 bases, with 12 bases left in between. The DNA for the CDR3 is TGCGCCAGCGGCCGAGCGGGTAGCACAGATACGCAGTATTTT. This translates into CASGRAGSTDTQYF.

The rearrangement links TRBV20-1 to TRBJ2-5, with no clear D. The length of the CDR3 is 11 residues. Germline-derived CDR1 and CDR2 are DFQATT and SNEGSKA (reference sequence). CDR3 coding DNA: TGCAGCGCCTGGGCCCGGGAGACCCAGTACTTC. Translating gives CSAWARETQYF.

This sequence joins TRBV5-1 and TRBJ1-1, with 8 bases that match TRBD1. The CDR3 runs 15 residues. From germline, CDR1 is SGHRS and CDR2 YFSETQ. The trim removed 1 base at V and 5 bases at J, leaving 7 bases unmatched. The CDR3 region has the DNA TGCGCCAGCAGCTTGTCAGGGGGCGAGGGAACTGAAGCTTTCTTT. Its translation: CASSLSGGEGTEAFF.

V is TRBV18 and J is TRBJ2-6; possibly TRBD1 for D (6 bases). Germline CDR1 and CDR2: KGHSH and LQKENI. The CDR3 covers 17 residues. The V and J ends lost 4 bases and 3 bases respectively, with 16 bases between them. The CDR3 bases are TGTGCCAGCTCACACCGATCAGGGGACGGTGGGGCCAACGTCCTGACTTTC. It codes for CASSHRSGDGGANVLTF. Together with reference TRBV18 and TRBJ2-6, the CDR3 gives the full variable domain: NAGVMQNPRHLVRRRGQEARLRCSPMKGHSHVYWYRQLPEEGLKFMVYLQKENIIDESGMPKERFSAEFPKEGPSILRIQQVVRGDSAAYFCASSHRSGDGGANVLTFGAGSRLTVL.

V is TRBV15 and J is TRBJ2-2; D is undetermined. Trimming took 7 bases from V and 7 from J, leaving 16 bases between them. This CDR3 is built from 14 residues. CDR1 is LNHNV and CDR2 is YYDKDF in the germline V gene (reference sequence). The CDR3 bases are TGTGCCACCACCTCGATCTTGGGGAACGGGGAGCTGTTTTTT. This sequence encodes CATTSILGNGELFF.

The J gene is TRBJ1-2, the V gene TRBV6-1; D is unclear. Trimming removed 5 bases at V and 8 bases at J, with 12 bases between. The CDR3 sequence is 12 residues long. CDR1 MNHNS and CDR2 SASEGT come from the germline V gene. CDR3 in DNA: TGTGCCAGCAGTCAACGAAAAGAGGGCTACACCTTC. The encoded protein is CASSQRKEGYTF.

The J gene is TRBJ2-7, the V gene TRBV29-1; the D gene is possibly TRBD1 (5 bases). Germline CDR1 reads SQVTM; CDR2 reads ANQGSEA. The CDR3 extends over 12 amino acids. The ends were cut back, 6 bases at V and 7 bases at J, with 16 bases in the middle. CDR3 region: CSVLDNPREQYF. In DNA, the CDR3 is TGCAGCGTCTTGGACAACCCTCGAGAGCAGTACTTC.

The genes are TRBV6-6 and TRBJ1-1; maybe TRBD1 (5 bases). Germline-derived CDR1 and CDR2 are MNHNY and SVGAGI (reference sequence). The CDR3 consists of 14 residues. V was cut by 2 bases and J by 2 bases, with 9 bases left in between. Written as DNA, the CDR3 is TGTGCCAGCAGTTACAAGACAGCCAACACTGAAGCTTTCTTT. It encodes CASSYKTANTEAFF.